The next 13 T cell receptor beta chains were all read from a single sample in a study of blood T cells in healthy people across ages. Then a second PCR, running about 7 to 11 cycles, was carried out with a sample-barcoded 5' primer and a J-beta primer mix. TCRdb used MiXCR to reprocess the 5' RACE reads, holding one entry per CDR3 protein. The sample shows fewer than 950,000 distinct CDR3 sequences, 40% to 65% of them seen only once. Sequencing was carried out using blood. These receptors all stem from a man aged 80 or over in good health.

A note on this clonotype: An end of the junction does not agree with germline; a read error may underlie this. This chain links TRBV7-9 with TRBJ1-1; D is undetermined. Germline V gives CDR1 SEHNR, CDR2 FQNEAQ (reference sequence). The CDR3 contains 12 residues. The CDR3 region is CSSSFGYAGNFF. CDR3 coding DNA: TGTTCCAGCAGCTTCGGTTATGCAGGCAATTTCTTT. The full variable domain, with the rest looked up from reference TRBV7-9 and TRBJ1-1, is DTGVSQNPRHKITKRGQNVTFRCDPISEHNRLYWYRQTLGQGPEFLTYFQNEAQLEKSRLLSDRFSAERPKGSFSTLEIQRTEQGDSAMYLCSSSFGYAGNFFGQGTRLTVV.

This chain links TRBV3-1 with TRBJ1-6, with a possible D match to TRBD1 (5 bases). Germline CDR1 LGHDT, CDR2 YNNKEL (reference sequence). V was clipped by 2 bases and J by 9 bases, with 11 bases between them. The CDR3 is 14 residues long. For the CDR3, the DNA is TGTGCCAGCAGCCAAAGGCAGGGTGGTTCACCCCTCCACTTT. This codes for CASSQRQGGSPLHF. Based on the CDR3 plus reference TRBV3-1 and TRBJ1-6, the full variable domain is DTAVSQTPKYLVTQMGNDKSIKCEQNLGHDTMYWYKQDSKKFLKIMFSYNNKELIINETVPNRFSPKSPDKAHLNLHINSLELGDSAVYFCASSQRQGGSPLHFGNGTRLTVT.

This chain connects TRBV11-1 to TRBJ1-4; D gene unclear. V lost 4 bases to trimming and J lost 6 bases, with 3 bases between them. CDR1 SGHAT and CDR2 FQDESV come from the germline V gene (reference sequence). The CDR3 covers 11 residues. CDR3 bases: TGTGCCAGCAGCTCGGATGAAAAACTGTTTTTT. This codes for CASSSDEKLFF.

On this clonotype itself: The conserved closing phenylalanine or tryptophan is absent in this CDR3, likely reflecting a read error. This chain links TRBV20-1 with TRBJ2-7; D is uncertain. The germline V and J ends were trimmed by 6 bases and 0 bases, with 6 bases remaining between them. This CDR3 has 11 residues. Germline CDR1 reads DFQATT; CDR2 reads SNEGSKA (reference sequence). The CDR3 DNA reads TGCAGTGCAACGAGCTCCTACGAGCAGTACTGC. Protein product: CSATSSYEQYC.

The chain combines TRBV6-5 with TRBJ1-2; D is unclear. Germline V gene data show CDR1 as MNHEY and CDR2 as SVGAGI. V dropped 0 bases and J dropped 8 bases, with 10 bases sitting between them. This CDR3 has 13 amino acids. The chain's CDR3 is CASSYSTHQGYTF. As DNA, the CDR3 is TGTGCCAGCAGTTACTCGACTCACCAGGGCTACACCTTC.

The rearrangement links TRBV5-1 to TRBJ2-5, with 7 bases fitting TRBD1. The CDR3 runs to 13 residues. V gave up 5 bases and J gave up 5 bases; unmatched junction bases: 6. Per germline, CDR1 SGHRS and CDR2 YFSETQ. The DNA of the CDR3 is TGCGCCAGCAGAGGGGGCCTCGGGGAGACCCAGTACTTC. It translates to CASRGGLGETQYF.

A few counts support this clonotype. The CDR3 region is CASSPRGSYGYTF. Here the CDR3 DNA reads TGTGCCAGCAGCCCTAGGGGCAGCTATGGCTACACCTTC. This chain uses TRBV27 with TRBJ1-2; TRBD1 is a possible D gene (5 bases). Trimming pared 6 bases from V and 4 bases from J, leaving 12 bases between. Germline V CDR1 and CDR2: MNHEY, SMNVEV (reference sequence). The CDR3 runs 13 residues.

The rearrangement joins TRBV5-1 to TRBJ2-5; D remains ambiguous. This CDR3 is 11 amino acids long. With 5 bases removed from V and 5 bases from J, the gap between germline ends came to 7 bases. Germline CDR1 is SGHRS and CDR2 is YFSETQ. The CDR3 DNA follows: TGCGCCAGCAGGGACGGGGAGACCCAGTACTTC. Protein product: CASRDGETQYF.

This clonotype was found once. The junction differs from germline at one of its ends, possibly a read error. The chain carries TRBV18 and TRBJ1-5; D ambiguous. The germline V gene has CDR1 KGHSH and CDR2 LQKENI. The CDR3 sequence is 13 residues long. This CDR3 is CASTGSSNRPQHF. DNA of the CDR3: TGTGCCAGCACCGGGAGCAGCAATCGGCCCCAGCATTTT. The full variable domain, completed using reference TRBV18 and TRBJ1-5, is NAGVMQNPRHLVRRRGQEARLRCSPMKGHSHVYWYRQLPEEGLKFMVYLQKENIIDESGMPKERFSAEFPKEGPSILRIQQVVRGDSAAYFCASTGSSNRPQHFGDGTRLSIL.

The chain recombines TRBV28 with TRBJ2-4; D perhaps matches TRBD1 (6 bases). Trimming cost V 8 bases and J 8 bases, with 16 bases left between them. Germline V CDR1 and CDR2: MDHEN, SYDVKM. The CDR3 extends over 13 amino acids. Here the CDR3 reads CASRPPGDHIQYF. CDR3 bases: TGTGCCAGCCGGCCACCAGGGGATCACATTCAGTACTTC.

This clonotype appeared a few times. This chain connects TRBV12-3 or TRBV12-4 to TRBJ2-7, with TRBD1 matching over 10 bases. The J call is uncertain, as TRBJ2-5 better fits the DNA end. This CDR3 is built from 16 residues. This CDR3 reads CASSLFGTGAQETQYF. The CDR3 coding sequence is TGTGCCAGCAGTTTATTTGGGACAGGGGCGCAAGAGACCCAGTACTTC.

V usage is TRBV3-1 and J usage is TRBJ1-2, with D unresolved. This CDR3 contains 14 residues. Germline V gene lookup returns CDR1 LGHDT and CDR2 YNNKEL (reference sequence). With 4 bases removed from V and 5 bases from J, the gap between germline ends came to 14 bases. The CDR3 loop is CASSRTDQLYGYTF. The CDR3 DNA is TGTGCCAGCAGCCGGACGGACCAACTATATGGCTACACCTTC.

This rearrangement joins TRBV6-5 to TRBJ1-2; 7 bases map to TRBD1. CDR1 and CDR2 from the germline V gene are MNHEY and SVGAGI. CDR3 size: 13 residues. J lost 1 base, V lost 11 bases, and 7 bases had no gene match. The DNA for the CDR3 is TGTGCCGCGACAGGGTACAATAACTATGGCTACACCTTC. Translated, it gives CAATGYNNYGYTF.